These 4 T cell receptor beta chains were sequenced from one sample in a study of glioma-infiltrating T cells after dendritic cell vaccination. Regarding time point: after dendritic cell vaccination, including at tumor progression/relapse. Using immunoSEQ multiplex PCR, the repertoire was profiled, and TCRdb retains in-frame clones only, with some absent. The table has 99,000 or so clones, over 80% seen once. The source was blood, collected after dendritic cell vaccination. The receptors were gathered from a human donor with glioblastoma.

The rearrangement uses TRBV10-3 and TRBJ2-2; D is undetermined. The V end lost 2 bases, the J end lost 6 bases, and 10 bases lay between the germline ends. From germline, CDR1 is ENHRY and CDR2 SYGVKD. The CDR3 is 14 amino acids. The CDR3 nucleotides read TGTGCCATCAGTGAGCCGAGATCACCCGGGGAGCTGTTTTTT. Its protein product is CAISEPRSPGELFF.

CDR3 residues: CASSYTSGRGGYTF. The CDR3 nucleotides read TGTGCCAGCAGTTATACCAGCGGGAGAGGAGGCTACACCTTC. The V and J genes are TRBV6-5 and TRBJ1-2, with no clear D. V lost 3 bases and J 8 bases, leaving 16 bases between the germline ends. Per the germline V gene, CDR1 is MNHEY and CDR2 is SVGAGI. This CDR3 has 14 residues.

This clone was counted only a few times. This chain's CDR3 is CAARRDLLPYEQYF. As DNA, the CDR3 is TGTGCCGCGCGGCGAGACTTGTTACCCTACGAGCAGTACTTC. The chain carries TRBV10-3 and TRBJ2-7, with D unresolved. V was trimmed by 11 bases and J by 2 bases, leaving 19 bases between them. The CDR3 totals 14 residues. CDR1 is ENHRY, CDR2 SYGVKD, per germline.

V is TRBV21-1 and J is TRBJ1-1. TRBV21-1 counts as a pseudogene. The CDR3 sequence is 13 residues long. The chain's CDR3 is CARWGGYAVRAFF. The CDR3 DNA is TGTGCCAGGTGGGGAGGGTACGCGGTTCGAGCTTTCTTT.